These 2 T cell receptor beta chains came from one sample sequenced in a study of spatial heterogeneity in lung cancer. Whole-study results and caveats: Expanded intratumoral alpha and beta TCR counts tracked tumor mutation counts.

Their specific antigens are unknown. Regarding time point: sample taken at primary tumor resection. TCRdb re-called the 5' RACE reads through MiXCR, storing one row per CDR3 protein. Altogether about 100,000 distinct CDR3 sequences are present, under 4.5% being singletons, with the ten largest covering approximately 22%. This specimen consisted of lung tumor tissue, obtained at surgery. The receptors were gathered from a male donor with early-stage non-small cell lung cancer.

The sample holds many counts of this clonotype. The V gene is TRBV7-9, the J gene TRBJ1-3; no firm D call. V gave up 5 bases and J gave up 4 bases, with 15 bases separating them. This CDR3 is 15 amino acids long. Germline V gene sequence: CDR1 SEHNR, CDR2 FQNEAQ (reference sequence). The CDR3 DNA reads as TGTGCCAGCAGCCCGGTTATGGGGTCCGGAAACACCATATATTTT. This translates into CASSPVMGSGNTIYF.

DNA of the CDR3: TGTGCCAGCAATAGCGGAGAGTCAGATACGCAGTATTTT. This sequence encodes CASNSGESDTQYF. The genes are TRBV27 and TRBJ2-3, with a weak D call TRBD2 (6 bases). V was shortened by 7 bases and J by 4 bases, with 12 bases between the two germline ends. CDR3 size: 13 residues. Germline V gene lookup returns CDR1 MNHEY and CDR2 SMNVEV (reference sequence).